This T cell receptor beta chain was retrieved from a study of T cells after yellow fever vaccination. One entry per CDR3 protein, called by TCRdb with MiXCR from the 5' RACE reads. The data contain roughly 520,000 distinct CDR3 sequences, 20% to 25% of them seen just once; the ten biggest clones take up around 16%. The CDR3 has 17 residues. V lost 0 bases, J lost 3 bases, and 18 bases lay in between. The germline gives CDR1 SGDLS, CDR2 YYNGEE. The table lists this clonotype with a few counts. This TCR was sampled from a man younger than 35 who received the YFV17D yellow fever vaccine. The sequenced sample was PBMCs, obtained 21 days after the first yellow fever vaccination. The rearrangement uses TRBV9 and TRBJ1-2; D remains unclear. In nucleotides, the CDR3 is TGTGCCAGCAGCGTAGCTTCGGAATACACTGGGGACTATGGCTACACCTTC. Translating gives CASSVASEYTGDYGYTF.